The subject of this entry is one TCR beta chain. Its antigen is unknown. These data originate in a study of shared clonotypes between healthy human individuals. Some clones are missing from TCRdb's copy, which holds only in-frame ones; the method was immunoSEQ multiplex PCR. The table includes fewer than 800,000 clones, 90% to 95% detected once. Germline CDR1 MDHEN, CDR2 SYDVKM. J lost 1 base, V lost 7 bases, and 12 bases had no gene match. This CDR3 contains 16 residues. Naive CD8 isolation took CD45RO-negative cells positively selected for CCR7 and excluded terminally differentiated effector memory CD45RA+ cells. Regarding the study as a whole: Generation probabilities were higher for clonotypes shared across all four sorted-subset donors than for unshared ones.

The sequenced sample consisted of naive CD8+ T cells sorted from blood. The chain uses TRBV28 and TRBJ1-1; 7 bases align to TRBD1. This clonotype was obtained from a man younger than 45 in good health. The chain's CDR3 is CASITRGGEPNTEAFF. CDR3 DNA: TGTGCCAGCATCACCCGAGGGGGCGAGCCGAACACTGAAGCTTTCTTT.